This TCR beta chain was observed in a study of identifying expanded T cells in peripheral blood. Study conclusions and caveats: About 1.2 clones differed between technical replicates, versus approximately 17 and 20 over time. Roughly two-week clone count variance significantly increased as total template count grew.

From germline, CDR1 is SGHNT and CDR2 YENEEA. The V gene lost 3 bases and the J gene lost 7 bases, with 4 bases spanning the gap. The CDR3 loop spans 12 amino acids. Healthy donors had no documented immune events, such as infections, while sampled. Remarks on this clone: The antigen is unknown.

Assay used: immunoSEQ multiplex PCR; TCRdb lists only in-frame clones, some missing. The sample includes about 100,000 clones, about 87% seen only once; the top ten take just over 5.5%. The sequence was obtained from a person aged 18-70 years in good health. The material sequenced was blood. This chain joins TRBV11-3 and TRBJ1-6; D is undetermined. CDR3 in DNA: TGTGCCAGCAGCTTGGAGAATTCACCCCTCCACTTT. Translation gives CASSLENSPLHF.